This is a list of T cell receptor beta chains from one sample in a study of identical twins. TCRdb recomputed calls from the 5' RACE reads with MiXCR, one row per CDR3 protein. In the table there are fewer than 900,000 distinct CDR3 sequences, around 21% of which are singletons. These data also featured in a second study, about T cells expressing NK-cell markers.

The sample consisted of PBMCs. All receptors come from a woman under 30 in good health. Each CDR3 is given with its conserved first and last residue. D genes are given only for firm matches. The size field is filled for only some rows; it gives once, few, many or a size class.

d_gene: TRBD2
abundance: few
j_gene: TRBJ2-1
v_gene: TRBV20-1
CDR3aa: CSAEPMSGRSNEQFF
CDR3nt: TGCAGTGCTGAGCCGATGAGCGGGAGGAGCAATGAGCAGTTCTTC

d_gene: TRBD1
abundance: many
j_gene: TRBJ1-3
v_gene: TRBV5-1
CDR3aa: CASSATGGDSGNTIYF
CDR3nt: TGCGCCAGCAGCGCCACAGGGGGGGACTCTGGAAACACCATATATTTT

d_gene: NA
abundance: few
j_gene: TRBJ1-5
v_gene: TRBV9
CDR3aa: CASSVEGGSNQPQHF
CDR3nt: TGTGCCAGCAGCGTAGAAGGAGGTAGCAATCAGCCCCAGCATTTT

d_gene: NA
abundance: NA
j_gene: TRBJ2-1
v_gene: TRBV12-5
CDR3aa: CASVGNEQFF
CDR3nt: TGTGCTAGTGTAGGAAATGAGCAGTTCTTC

d_gene: NA
abundance: NA
j_gene: TRBJ2-7
v_gene: TRBV12-3/TRBV12-4
CDR3aa: CASTEGGSGRAYEQYF
CDR3nt: TGTGCCAGCACCGAGGGGGGGAGCGGTAGAGCCTACGAGCAGTACTTC

d_gene: NA
abundance: many
j_gene: TRBJ1-1
v_gene: TRBV12-3/TRBV12-4
CDR3aa: CASSPHLNTEAFF
CDR3nt: TGTGCCAGCAGCCCACACCTGAACACTGAAGCTTTCTTT

d_gene: NA
abundance: few
j_gene: TRBJ2-7
v_gene: TRBV7-9
CDR3aa: CASSRGGFGYEQYF
CDR3nt: TGTGCCAGCAGCCGCGGAGGCTTTGGGTACGAGCAGTACTTC

d_gene: NA
abundance: NA
j_gene: TRBJ1-2
v_gene: TRBV2
CDR3aa: CASRSNMYGYTF
CDR3nt: TGTGCCAGCAGAAGTAACATGTATGGCTACACCTTC

d_gene: TRBD2
abundance: many
j_gene: TRBJ2-7
v_gene: TRBV20-1
CDR3aa: CSALGRGTSGRYEQYF
CDR3nt: TGCAGTGCTCTAGGTCGGGGGACTAGCGGACGATACGAGCAGTACTTC

d_gene: NA
abundance: NA
j_gene: TRBJ2-7
v_gene: TRBV10-2
CDR3aa: CASRPSAPSYEQYF
CDR3nt: TGCGCCAGCCGACCTAGCGCCCCCTCCTACGAGCAGTACTTC

d_gene: NA
abundance: NA
j_gene: TRBJ1-6
v_gene: TRBV12-3/TRBV12-4
CDR3aa: CACNILGFGSPLHF
CDR3nt: TGTGCCTGTAACATTCTAGGGTTTGGTTCACCCCTCCACTTT

d_gene: NA
abundance: few
j_gene: TRBJ2-1
v_gene: TRBV24-1
CDR3aa: CATSDPRRSIDEQFF
CDR3nt: TGTGCCACCAGTGACCCCCGGCGCAGCATAGACGAGCAGTTCTTC

d_gene: NA
abundance: few
j_gene: TRBJ2-2
v_gene: TRBV10-3
CDR3aa: CAISNTYNTGELFF
CDR3nt: TGTGCCATCAGTAACACCTATAACACCGGGGAGCTGTTTTTT

d_gene: NA
abundance: few
j_gene: TRBJ2-1
v_gene: TRBV9
CDR3aa: CASSPRVDTQDEQFF
CDR3nt: TGTGCCAGCAGCCCGAGGGTGGACACCCAGGATGAGCAGTTCTTC

d_gene: TRBD2
abundance: few
j_gene: TRBJ2-7
v_gene: TRBV4-3
CDR3aa: CASSQDLVGAGGTYEQYF
CDR3nt: TGCGCCAGCAGCCAAGATCTGGTAGGAGCGGGAGGGACCTACGAGCAGTACTTC

d_gene: NA
abundance: few
j_gene: TRBJ2-6
v_gene: TRBV9
CDR3aa: CASSASGSGANVLTF
CDR3nt: TGTGCCAGCAGCGCCTCAGGGTCTGGGGCCAACGTCCTGACTTTC

d_gene: NA
abundance: NA
j_gene: TRBJ1-5
v_gene: TRBV9
CDR3aa: CASSPEGERPQHF
CDR3nt: TGTGCCAGCAGCCCAGAAGGGGAGAGGCCCCAGCATTTT

d_gene: NA
abundance: few
j_gene: TRBJ2-2
v_gene: TRBV6-2/TRBV6-3
CDR3aa: CASTLIAAGELFF
CDR3nt: TGTGCCAGCACTCTCATAGCGGCCGGGGAGCTGTTTTTT

d_gene: TRBD2
abundance: NA
j_gene: TRBJ2-1
v_gene: TRBV7-6
CDR3aa: CASSRTSGPYNEQFF
CDR3nt: TGTGCCAGCAGTCGGACTAGCGGTCCGTACAATGAGCAGTTCTTC

d_gene: NA
abundance: NA
j_gene: TRBJ2-3
v_gene: TRBV7-2
CDR3aa: CASSLILAGMDTQYF
CDR3nt: TGTGCCAGCAGCTTAATACTAGCAGGGATGGATACGCAGTATTTT

d_gene: TRBD1
abundance: few
j_gene: TRBJ2-1
v_gene: TRBV7-6
CDR3aa: CASSPGQGPNEQFF
CDR3nt: TGTGCCAGCAGCCCGGGACAGGGACCAAATGAGCAGTTCTTC

d_gene: NA
abundance: NA
j_gene: TRBJ1-1
v_gene: TRBV6-1
CDR3aa: CASVSVKYTEAFF
CDR3nt: TGTGCCAGCGTCTCAGTGAAGTACACTGAAGCTTTCTTT

d_gene: NA
abundance: few
j_gene: TRBJ2-3
v_gene: TRBV30
CDR3aa: CAWCRDGFTDTQYF
CDR3nt: TGTGCCTGGTGCCGGGACGGATTCACAGATACGCAGTATTTT

d_gene: NA
abundance: NA
j_gene: TRBJ2-1
v_gene: TRBV7-8
CDR3aa: CASSSTPARRYNEQFF
CDR3nt: TGTGCCAGCAGCTCCACCCCGGCCAGACGGTACAATGAGCAGTTCTTC

d_gene: NA
abundance: many
j_gene: TRBJ2-7
v_gene: TRBV3-1
CDR3aa: CASSLGQHYEQYF
CDR3nt: TGTGCCAGCAGCCTCGGACAGCACTACGAGCAGTACTTC

d_gene: NA
abundance: few
j_gene: TRBJ1-1
v_gene: TRBV7-2
CDR3aa: CASSFIWEAFF
CDR3nt: TGTGCCAGCAGCTTTATCTGGGAAGCTTTCTTT

d_gene: NA
abundance: many
j_gene: TRBJ2-1
v_gene: TRBV9
CDR3aa: CASSLRGLASSYNEQFF
CDR3nt: TGTGCCAGCAGCCTTAGAGGGCTAGCTAGCTCCTACAATGAGCAGTTCTTC

d_gene: NA
abundance: NA
j_gene: TRBJ2-3
v_gene: TRBV5-1
CDR3aa: CASSLGPDRDTQYF
CDR3nt: TGCGCCAGCAGCTTGGGTCCAGATAGAGATACGCAGTATTTT

d_gene: NA
abundance: NA
j_gene: TRBJ2-5
v_gene: TRBV13
CDR3aa: CASTFRETQYF
CDR3nt: TGTGCCAGCACCTTTCGGGAGACCCAGTACTTC

d_gene: NA
abundance: many
j_gene: TRBJ2-1
v_gene: TRBV7-6
CDR3aa: CASLIVGSNNEQFF
CDR3nt: TGTGCCAGCCTGATAGTGGGGAGCAACAATGAGCAGTTCTTC

d_gene: NA
abundance: many
j_gene: TRBJ1-2
v_gene: TRBV12-3/TRBV12-4
CDR3aa: CASSYPDTTF
CDR3nt: TGTGCCAGCAGTTATCCGGACACCACCTTC

d_gene: NA
abundance: many
j_gene: TRBJ2-7
v_gene: TRBV27
CDR3aa: CASSDGGHEQYF
CDR3nt: TGTGCCAGCAGTGACGGCGGCCACGAGCAGTACTTC

d_gene: TRBD2
abundance: NA
j_gene: TRBJ2-7
v_gene: TRBV19
CDR3aa: CASSISLTSGGYEQYF
CDR3nt: TGTGCCAGTAGTATCTCCCTCACTAGCGGGGGCTACGAGCAGTACTTC

d_gene: NA
abundance: NA
j_gene: TRBJ1-1
v_gene: TRBV6-1
CDR3aa: CASREDMNTEAFF
CDR3nt: TGTGCCAGCCGGGAAGACATGAACACTGAAGCTTTCTTT

d_gene: NA
abundance: NA
j_gene: TRBJ1-2
v_gene: TRBV4-3
CDR3aa: CASSQYLSPNYGYTF
CDR3nt: TGCGCCAGCAGCCAATATTTGTCCCCTAACTATGGCTACACCTTC

d_gene: TRBD2
abundance: NA
j_gene: TRBJ2-5
v_gene: TRBV10-3
CDR3aa: CAISRQGLAVIETQYF
CDR3nt: TGTGCCATCTCCCGCCAGGGACTAGCGGTCATAGAGACCCAGTACTTC

d_gene: NA
abundance: NA
j_gene: TRBJ2-6
v_gene: TRBV5-1
CDR3aa: CASSLDASGANVLTF
CDR3nt: TGCGCCAGCAGCTTGGATGCTTCTGGGGCCAACGTCCTGACTTTC